The 28 T cell receptor beta chains listed next were all sequenced from one sample in a study of monozygotic twins with inflammatory bowel disease. Each CDR3 protein gets one entry in TCRdb, which reprocessed the 5' RACE reads and gives no DNA. The record lists 400,000 to 500,000 distinct CDR3 sequences, of which the ten most abundant hold around 2.3%. Sequenced input: blood. All receptors derive from a human donor with ulcerative colitis or Crohn's disease, or a healthy co-twin of an affected twin (not recorded which).

V is TRBV5-4 and J is TRBJ1-4; the D call of TRBD1 rests on TCRdb alone, since no DNA is present to check it. CDR3 length: 15 residues. CDR1 is SGHNT and CDR2 is YYREEE in the germline V gene (reference sequence). CDR3: CASSSGQTLNEKLFF.

This rearrangement joins TRBV11-1 to TRBJ2-3; TCRdb's D call, TRBD2, is unchecked because there is no DNA. Germline V gene data show CDR1 as SGHAT and CDR2 as FQDESV (reference sequence). This CDR3 contains 19 residues. The CDR3 here is CASSFDPVLLAGGPDTQYF.

CDR3 amino acids: CASSLAAGADYGYTF. V is TRBV7-3 and J is TRBJ1-2. This CDR3 comprises 15 residues. Germline V gene sequence: CDR1 SGHTA, CDR2 FQGTGA.

V and J are TRBV7-2 and TRBJ1-4. Looked up from germline, CDR1 is SGHTA and CDR2 is FQGNSA. This CDR3 is 15 amino acids long. The CDR3 is CASSSWEGRGEKLFF. Together with reference TRBV7-2 and TRBJ1-4, the CDR3 gives the full variable domain: GAGVSQSPSNKVTEKGKDVELRCDPISGHTALYWYRQSLGQGLEFLIYFQGNSAPDKSGLPSDRFSAERTGGSVSTLTIQRTQQEDSAVYLCASSSWEGRGEKLFFGSGTQLSVL.

The V gene is TRBV7-3, the J gene TRBJ2-2. CDR3 length: 18 amino acids. CDR1 SGHTA and CDR2 FQGTGA come from the germline V gene. The CDR3 here is CASSLYVSSSGVGELFFF.

This chain connects TRBV12-3 or TRBV12-4 to TRBJ1-4. The CDR3 runs to 15 residues. CDR3 loop: CASSLRRRTNEKLFF.

J is TRBJ1-6 and V is TRBV5-1; TCRdb designates TRBD1, a call that cannot be tested without DNA. CDR1 is SGHRS and CDR2 is YFSETQ in the germline V gene. This CDR3 is 17 amino acids long. Here the CDR3 reads CASSLAIGQGSNSPLHF.

The gene calls are TRBV6-2 or TRBV6-3 and TRBJ1-1. The CDR3 runs to 15 residues. Germline V gene data show CDR1 as MNHEY and CDR2 as SVGEGT. The chain's CDR3 is CASRETGRVNPEAFF.

This chain uses TRBV5-1 with TRBJ1-1; TCRdb selects TRBD1, and the lack of DNA leaves this call unchecked. The CDR3 sequence is 18 residues long. Germline V gene data show CDR1 as SGHRS and CDR2 as YFSETQ. CDR3 residues: CASSYFGVTGPMNTEAFF.

The chain recombines TRBV9 with TRBJ2-7; TCRdb picks TRBD2, but there is no DNA to check that call. CDR1 is SGDLS and CDR2 is YYNGEE in the germline V gene. The CDR3 loop spans 16 amino acids. CDR3 sequence: CASSVGSGGPSYEQYF. Supplemented by reference TRBV9 and TRBJ2-7, the full variable domain reads DSGVTQTPKHLITATGQRVTLRCSPRSGDLSVYWYQQSLDQGLQFLIQYYNGEERAKGNILERFSAQQFPDLHSELNLSSLELGDSALYFCASSVGSGGPSYEQYFGPGTRLTVT.

The chain joins TRBV4-1 to TRBJ1-2; the D call from TCRdb, TRBD1, cannot be confirmed without DNA. In germline, CDR1 is MGHRA, CDR2 YSYEKL. The CDR3 is 14 amino acids. The CDR3: CASSRLTDPYGYTF.

J is TRBJ1-6 and V is TRBV9. The CDR3 is made up of 13 amino acids. CDR1 and CDR2 (germline): SGDLS, YYNGEE. This CDR3 reads CASSVLGFGPLHF.

The chain uses TRBV11-2 and TRBJ2-1; TCRdb picks TRBD2, but there is no DNA to check that call. CDR1 and CDR2 from the germline V gene are SGHAT and FQNNGV. The CDR3 sequence is 16 residues long. The CDR3 protein is CASTDLRRVVFNEQFF.

The chain has TRBV5-1 and TRBJ2-3; TCRdb names TRBD2, which stays unverified in the absence of DNA. The CDR3 contains 18 residues. Germline CDR1 and CDR2: SGHRS and YFSETQ. The CDR3 loop reads CASSLGLAGIASTDTQYF.

This chain uses TRBV5-4 with TRBJ1-1; without DNA, the TCRdb call of TRBD1 cannot be checked. From germline, CDR1 is SGHNT and CDR2 YYREEE (reference sequence). CDR3 length: 15 residues. CDR3 loop: CASRGSRDSNTEAFF.

The genes are TRBV5-1 and TRBJ2-5; the TRBD1 assignment by TCRdb is unverifiable without DNA. CDR3 size: 15 residues. Germline V CDR1 and CDR2: SGHRS, YFSETQ. The CDR3 is CASRRSGQAQETQYF.

The CDR3 is CASSLTFGASTDTQYF. The rearrangement uses TRBV7-9 and TRBJ2-3. The CDR3 covers 16 residues. In germline, CDR1 is SEHNR, CDR2 FQNEAQ (reference sequence).

The chain employs TRBV7-9 and TRBJ2-7; TCRdb proposes TRBD1, but this gene call is untestable without DNA. Per the germline V gene, CDR1 is SEHNR and CDR2 is FQNEAQ (reference sequence). CDR3 length: 14 amino acids. The CDR3 spells CASSFDRGFNEQYF.

The chain is built from TRBV27 and TRBJ2-7. Germline-derived CDR1 and CDR2 are MNHEY and SMNVEV (reference sequence). There are 14 residues in the CDR3. The CDR3 is CASSLRRNSYEQYF.

The J gene is TRBJ2-1, the V gene TRBV5-4; TCRdb names TRBD2, which stays unverified in the absence of DNA. From germline, CDR1 is SGHNT and CDR2 YYREEE (reference sequence). This CDR3 has 16 amino acids. The CDR3 is CASSPPTSGSSNEQFF.

The rearrangement links TRBV27 to TRBJ2-2; TCRdb reports TRBD2, a call that lacks DNA to check it against. The CDR3 runs to 17 residues. Germline V gives CDR1 MNHEY, CDR2 SMNVEV (reference sequence). CDR3 loop: CASSPGLAGGNTGELFF.

The V call is TRBV7-9, the J call TRBJ2-2; TCRdb's assignment of TRBD2 cannot be checked, as there is no DNA. The CDR3 runs 16 residues. CDR1 is SEHNR and CDR2 is FQNEAQ in the germline V gene (reference sequence). The CDR3 loop reads CASSFFTSGSTGELFF.

This chain connects TRBV27 to TRBJ2-7; the TCRdb D gene call, TRBD2, has no DNA to confirm it. CDR1 is MNHEY and CDR2 is SMNVEV in the germline V gene (reference sequence). The CDR3 consists of 16 residues. Here the CDR3 reads CASSLYPAGSSYEQYF.

This chain connects TRBV12-3 or TRBV12-4 to TRBJ2-3; checking the TCRdb D call of TRBD2 is not possible without DNA. The CDR3 extends over 19 amino acids. The CDR3: CASSVPGLAGGRSTDTQYF.

The chain uses TRBV10-3 and TRBJ1-1; the TCRdb D gene call, TRBD1, has no DNA to confirm it. The CDR3 is made up of 15 amino acids. CDR1 and CDR2 (germline): ENHRY, SYGVKD. CDR3 residues: CAISDPGTGNTEAFF.

V is TRBV7-9 and J is TRBJ2-3. Germline V CDR1 and CDR2: SEHNR, FQNEAQ (reference sequence). The CDR3 consists of 13 residues. CDR3: CASSLERTDTQYF.

The V and J genes are TRBV6-1 and TRBJ1-1; with no DNA, the TCRdb D assignment of TRBD1 cannot be verified. CDR3 length equals 13 residues. The germline V gene encodes CDR1 MNHNS and CDR2 SASEGT. The CDR3 sequence: CASSPFGNTEAFF.

The chain links TRBV11-2 to TRBJ2-3; the D call of TRBD2 rests on TCRdb alone, since no DNA is present to check it. This CDR3 is built from 17 residues. CDR1 is SGHAT, CDR2 FQNNGV, per germline. CDR3 region: CASLDHPRTSGEDTQYF. Full variable domain (outside the CDR3, taken from reference TRBV11-2 and TRBJ2-3): EAGVAQSPRYKIIEKRQSVAFWCNPISGHATLYWYQQILGQGPKLLIQFQNNGVVDDSQLPKDRFSAERLKGVDSTLKIQPAKLEDSAVYLCASLDHPRTSGEDTQYFGPGTRLTVL.